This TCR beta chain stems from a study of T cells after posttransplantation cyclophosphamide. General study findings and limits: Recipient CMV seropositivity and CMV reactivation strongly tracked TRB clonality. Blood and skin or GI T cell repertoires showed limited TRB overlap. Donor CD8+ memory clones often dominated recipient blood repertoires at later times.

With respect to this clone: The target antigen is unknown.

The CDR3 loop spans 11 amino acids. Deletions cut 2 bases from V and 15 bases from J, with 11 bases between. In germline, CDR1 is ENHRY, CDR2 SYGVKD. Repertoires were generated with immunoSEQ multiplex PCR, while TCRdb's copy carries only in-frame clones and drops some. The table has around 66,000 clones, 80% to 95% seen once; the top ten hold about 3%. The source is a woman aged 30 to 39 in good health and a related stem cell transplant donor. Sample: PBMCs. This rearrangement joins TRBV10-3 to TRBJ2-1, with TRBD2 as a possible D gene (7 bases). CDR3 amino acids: CAISEGGAPFF. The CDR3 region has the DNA TGTGCCATCAGTGAGGGGGGGGCACCGTTCTTC.